The clone carrying this T cell receptor (beta chain) was counted a few times. The antigen remains unidentified. V was trimmed by 1 base and J by 9 bases, leaving 7 bases between them. CDR3 length: 12 residues. From germline, CDR1 is MGHRA and CDR2 YSYEKL. The sample is drawn from a study of T-cell reconstitution after alpha-beta-depleted transplantation in children. Broader study findings: Roughly two months post-transplant, alpha-beta T cells reportedly originated from several hundred graft clones that had expanded. Fresh T-cell production supplied most of the T-cell counts and diversity seen one year after transplant.

The authors prepared the TCRbeta library with unique molecular identifiers. TCRdb recomputed calls from the PCR reads with MiXCR, one row per CDR3 protein. Of about 980,000 distinct CDR3 sequences detected, about 30% appear once; the ten largest clones hold roughly 30%. The starting material was PBMCs, mostly from graft donor cells, obtained 360 days after TCRalphabeta/CD19-depleted stem cell transplant. The clonotype was recovered from a boy under three years old who had a stem cell transplant for SCID, so the T cells may come from the graft donor. V gene TRBV4-1 combines with J gene TRBJ2-1; unclear D gene. The CDR3 protein is CASSQGSIEQFF. For the CDR3, the DNA is TGCGCCAGCAGCCAAGGATCAATTGAGCAGTTCTTC.